The 32 T cell receptor beta chains in this list originate from one sample, sequenced in a study of blood T cell repertoires in COVID-19. Sequenced by immunoSEQ multiplex PCR; TCRdb stores in-frame clones only, minus some. The sample consists of 250,000 to 350,000 clones, 85% to 90% of them appearing once. Sequenced sample: peripheral blood. Receptors originate from a woman aged 25 to 45 with COVID-19, enrolled during active disease.

The chain uses TRBV4-2 and TRBJ1-4, with 8 bases aligning to TRBD1. V trimming: 1 base; J trimming: 8 bases; junction bases outside the gene matches: 15. The CDR3 covers 18 residues. Per germline, CDR1 LGHNA and CDR2 YNFKEQ. CDR3 nucleotides: TGTGCCAGCAGCCAAGCCTGGCGACAGGGACAGGAAAAGGAAAAACTGTTTTTT. Protein sequence: CASSQAWRQGQEKEKLFF.

The V call is TRBV2, the J call TRBJ2-7; a possible D gene is TRBD2 (6 bases). The length of the CDR3 is 13 residues. Germline lookup yields CDR1 SNHLY and CDR2 FYNNEI. Deletions cut 6 bases from V and 5 bases from J, with 14 bases between. The CDR3 spells CASRGGSANEQYF. CDR3 in DNA: TGTGCCAGCAGAGGAGGGTCTGCGAACGAGCAGTACTTC.

The rearrangement uses TRBV11-2 and TRBJ2-7, with 7 bases fitting TRBD1. Germline lookup yields CDR1 SGHAT and CDR2 FQNNGV. V shed 6 bases and J 5 bases; nucleotides not matched to a gene: 4. The CDR3 spans 12 residues. The CDR3 is CASRLGGHEQYF. CDR3 coding DNA: TGTGCCAGCAGACTAGGGGGCCACGAGCAGTACTTC.

The chain carries TRBV3-1 (or the pseudogene TRBV3-2) and TRBJ2-7; perhaps TRBD1 as D (5 bases). V lost 1 base and J lost 2, with 12 bases in between. CDR3 length equals 15 residues. CDR1 LGHDT and CDR2 YNNKEL come from the germline V gene (reference sequence). CDR3 DNA: TGTGCCAGCAGCCAAGCCGGTAAGGGGACCTACGAGCAGTACTTC. Its translation: CASSQAGKGTYEQYF.

Points on this clone: The same CDR3 also results from other DNA sequences found in this sample. The CDR3 reads CASRRVGTEAFF. The CDR3 region has the DNA TGTGCCAGCAGGAGGGTGGGCACTGAAGCTTTCTTT. This chain uses TRBV6-5 with TRBJ1-1, with D hard to call. The CDR3 loop spans 12 amino acids. Germline V CDR1 and CDR2: MNHEY, SVGAGI. Between the trimmed V and J ends, which lost 6 bases and 4 bases, there was a span of 9 bases.

The V call is TRBV7-9, the J call TRBJ2-2; D might be TRBD1 (6 bases). Trimming pared 3 bases from V and 5 bases from J, leaving 13 bases between. CDR3 size: 15 residues. Per germline, CDR1 SEHNR and CDR2 FQNEAQ (reference sequence). The CDR3 here is CASSFDVQGTGELFF. CDR3 nucleotide sequence: TGTGCCAGCAGCTTCGACGTACAGGGAACCGGGGAGCTGTTTTTT.

This chain uses TRBV27 with TRBJ2-4; maybe TRBD2 (6 bases). V shed 6 bases and J shed 3 bases, with 9 bases lying between them. Germline assignment: CDR1 MNHEY and CDR2 SMNVEV (reference sequence). The CDR3 totals 13 residues. The CDR3 is CASSRTIKNIQYF. DNA for the CDR3: TGTGCCAGCAGCCGGACTATCAAAAACATTCAGTACTTC.

The chain joins TRBV5-1 to TRBJ2-2; the D is unclear. V was trimmed by 0 bases and J by 6 bases, leaving 15 bases between them. Germline CDR1 is SGHRS and CDR2 is YFSETQ. CDR3 length: 16 amino acids. CDR3 sequence: CASSLDPSGGPGELFF. CDR3 bases: TGCGCCAGCAGCTTGGACCCTTCGGGTGGCCCCGGGGAGCTGTTTTTT.

The chain uses TRBV3-1 (or the pseudogene TRBV3-2) and TRBJ2-2; D is perhaps TRBD1 (6 bases). Trimming stripped 6 bases from V and 4 bases from J, with 18 bases between. There are 16 residues in the CDR3. Germline V gene sequence: CDR1 LGHDT, CDR2 YNNKEL (reference sequence). The DNA for the CDR3 is TGTGCCAGCAGTCGAGGGGGTAGCAGTTCCACCGGGGAGCTGTTTTTT. Translated: CASSRGGSSSTGELFF.

For the CDR3, the DNA is TGCGCCAGCAGCTCGGACATAGGAAACACCATATATTTT. Amino acid sequence: CASSSDIGNTIYF. This chain links TRBV5-1 with TRBJ1-3; D may be TRBD1 (5 bases). The V end was cut by 3 bases, the J end by 4 bases, with 8 bases between. The CDR3 has 13 amino acids. Per the germline V gene, CDR1 is SGHRS and CDR2 is YFSETQ. The full variable domain, completed using reference TRBV5-1 and TRBJ1-3, is KAGVTQTPRYLIKTRGQQVTLSCSPISGHRSVSWYQQTPGQGLQFLFEYFSETQRNKGNFPGRFSGRQFSNSRSEMNVSTLELGDSALYLCASSSDIGNTIYFGEGSWLTVV.

V usage is TRBV15 and J usage is TRBJ2-5; 7 positions agree with TRBD1. Unmatched junction bases numbered 10, after V lost 4 bases and J lost 5 bases. Germline V CDR1 and CDR2: LNHNV, YYDKDF (reference sequence). The CDR3 is made up of 15 amino acids. The CDR3 nucleotides read TGTGCCACCAGCATACAGGGGAAGGAAGATGAGACCCAGTACTTC. As protein: CATSIQGKEDETQYF.

The V gene is TRBV18, the J gene TRBJ1-5; D gene unclear. This CDR3 has 17 amino acids. Trimming left V 3 bases short and J 2 bases short, with 17 bases between. The V gene's germline CDR1 is KGHSH and CDR2 LQKENI. As DNA, the CDR3 is TGTGCCAGCTCACCCTGGAGCGGCGCGGGAGGCAATCAGCCCCAGCATTTT. Its protein is CASSPWSGAGGNQPQHF.

This chain joins TRBV27 and TRBJ1-5; 12 nucleotides agree with TRBD1. With 6 bases clipped from V and 2 bases from J, the junction kept 17 bases outside the gene matches. Germline CDR1 reads MNHEY; CDR2 reads SMNVEV (reference sequence). This CDR3 comprises 20 residues. The CDR3 DNA sequence: TGTGCCAGCAGCCCATTGGGACAGGGGGCGATTCCGGGTGGCAATCAGCCCCAGCATTTT. Residues: CASSPLGQGAIPGGNQPQHF.

This clone is a singleton in its sample. The chain combines TRBV10-3 with TRBJ2-5; D might be TRBD1 (6 bases). The CDR3 covers 13 residues. The V end lost 0 bases, the J end lost 5 bases, and 7 bases lay between the germline ends. The V gene's germline CDR1 is ENHRY and CDR2 SYGVKD. In DNA form, the CDR3 reads TGTGCCATCAGTGAGTCTCAGGGGGAGACCCAGTACTTC. Translating gives CAISESQGETQYF.

The chain links TRBV5-1 to TRBJ2-3; 9 positions agree with TRBD2. With V trimmed by 0 bases and J by 5 bases, 4 bases remained unmatched. In germline, CDR1 is SGHRS, CDR2 YFSETQ. The CDR3 covers 15 residues. The CDR3 region has the DNA TGCGCCAGCAGCTTGGGGCTAGCGGGACGAGATACGCAGTATTTT. This gives the protein CASSLGLAGRDTQYF.

The chain carries TRBV6-2 or TRBV6-3 and TRBJ1-1; no definite D call. V lost 2 bases and J 1 base, leaving 11 bases between the germline ends. The CDR3 covers 15 residues. Per germline, CDR1 MNHEY and CDR2 SVGEGT. As DNA, the CDR3 is TGTGCCAGCAGTTACCCTCTTCGGGGGAACACTGAAGCTTTCTTT. This sequence encodes CASSYPLRGNTEAFF.

V and J are TRBV6-5 and TRBJ1-2; D might be TRBD1 (6 bases). Deletions cut 7 bases from V and 8 bases from J, with 14 bases between. CDR3 length equals 12 residues. Germline values: CDR1 MNHEY, CDR2 SVGAGI. CDR3 nucleotide sequence: TGTGCCAGCACCCCCAACAGGGTCGGCTACACCTTC. It encodes CASTPNRVGYTF.

The rearrangement links TRBV5-4 to TRBJ2-1, with D possibly TRBD1 on 5 matching bases. Between the trimmed V and J ends, which lost 7 bases and 6 bases, there was a span of 14 bases. Germline V gene lookup returns CDR1 SGHNT and CDR2 YYREEE (reference sequence). The CDR3 totals 13 residues. CDR3 sequence: CASGGRAPNEQFF. CDR3 bases: TGTGCCAGCGGTGGCAGGGCGCCCAATGAGCAGTTCTTC. The whole variable domain, remainder taken from reference TRBV5-4 and TRBJ2-1, is ETGVTQSPTHLIKTRGQQVTLRCSSQSGHNTVSWYQQALGQGPQFIFQYYREEENGRGNFPPRFSGLQFPNYSSELNVNALELDDSALYLCASGGRAPNEQFFGPGTRLTVL.

The chain uses TRBV7-9 and TRBJ2-1; tentatively, D is TRBD2 (6 bases). Germline lookup yields CDR1 SEHNR and CDR2 FQNEAQ (reference sequence). The CDR3 runs to 16 residues. Trimming stripped 2 bases from V and 10 bases from J, with 21 bases between. CDR3 amino acids: CASSLLAGPASGEQFF. In nucleotides, the CDR3 is TGTGCCAGCAGCTTATTGGCGGGACCCGCGTCGGGGGAGCAGTTCTTC.

The rearrangement links TRBV19 to TRBJ2-3, with unresolved D. The CDR3 contains 14 residues. Between the trimmed V and J ends, which lost 4 bases and 3 bases, there was a span of 11 bases. The germline gives CDR1 LNHDA, CDR2 SQIVND (reference sequence). The CDR3 sequence: CASSTLRLTDTQYF. The CDR3 nucleotides are TGTGCCAGTAGTACCCTGAGACTTACAGATACGCAGTATTTT.

The V gene is TRBV6-1, the J gene TRBJ2-7; 7 positions agree with TRBD2. Germline V CDR1 and CDR2: MNHNS, SASEGT. J lost 2 bases, V lost 2 bases, and 3 bases had no gene match. The CDR3 covers 14 residues. The CDR3 DNA follows: TGTGCCAGCAGTGAATGGGAGGGAACCTACGAGCAGTACTTC. Its translation is CASSEWEGTYEQYF.

This chain uses TRBV5-8 with TRBJ1-1; D perhaps matches TRBD1 (5 bases). Trimming cost V 2 bases and J 5 bases, with 16 bases left between them. The CDR3 is 15 residues long. Per germline, CDR1 SGHTS and CDR2 YDEGEE. The CDR3 nucleotides read TGTGCCAGCAGCTTCGGGACTGACGTGGGGACTGAAGCTTTCTTT. Protein sequence: CASSFGTDVGTEAFF.

The chain carries TRBV6-5 and TRBJ2-7; possibly TRBD2 for D (6 bases). CDR1 and CDR2 (germline): MNHEY, SVGAGI. The V and J ends lost 4 bases and 2 bases respectively, with 12 bases between them. The CDR3 is 14 amino acids. The CDR3 DNA reads TGTGCCAGCAGTTGGGACTCCGAAACCTACGAGCAGTACTTC. Its protein product is CASSWDSETYEQYF.

There are a few counts of this clone. The rearrangement uses TRBV6-5 and TRBJ1-2, with unresolved D. The CDR3 has 15 amino acids. V gave up 2 bases and J gave up 6 bases, with 16 bases separating them. CDR1 and CDR2 (germline): MNHEY, SVGAGI. The CDR3 here is CASSYQGNSGDGYTF. The CDR3 DNA reads TGTGCCAGCAGTTACCAAGGCAACTCCGGAGATGGCTACACCTTC.

This chain connects TRBV6-6 to TRBJ2-7; TRBD1 matches 8 bases. The V and J ends lost 6 bases and 0 bases, in that order; junction bases with no gene match: 7. The CDR3 spans 15 residues. In germline, CDR1 is MNHNY, CDR2 SVGAGI (reference sequence). In DNA form, the CDR3 reads TGTGCCAGCAGCTCAGGGGGCCTCAGCTCCTACGAGCAGTACTTC. Translating it yields CASSSGGLSSYEQYF.

V gene TRBV11-2 combines with J gene TRBJ1-3; D gene uncertain. V lost 1 base to trimming and J lost 1 base, with 8 bases between them. The CDR3 has 15 amino acids. Germline CDR1 reads SGHAT; CDR2 reads FQNNGV. This CDR3 is CASSLGLTSGNTIYF. The CDR3 DNA reads TGTGCCAGCAGCTTAGGACTCACGTCTGGAAACACCATATATTTT. Complete variable domain (other parts from reference TRBV11-2 and TRBJ1-3): EAGVAQSPRYKIIEKRQSVAFWCNPISGHATLYWYQQILGQGPKLLIQFQNNGVVDDSQLPKDRFSAERLKGVDSTLKIQPAKLEDSAVYLCASSLGLTSGNTIYFGEGSWLTVV.

The sample holds one count of this clone. The chain uses TRBV29-1 and TRBJ2-7; TRBD2 agrees at 12 bases. This CDR3 comprises 14 residues. Germline trimming cut 3 bases from V and 1 base from J; bases unmatched to any gene: 1. The germline CDR1 and CDR2 sequences are SQVTM and ANQGSEA. The CDR3: CSVEGTSGSYEQYF. CDR3 nucleotide sequence: TGCAGCGTTGAGGGGACTAGCGGGTCCTACGAGCAGTACTTC.

This chain joins TRBV19 and TRBJ2-5; the D gene is possibly TRBD2 (7 bases). With 6 bases removed from V and 2 bases from J, the gap between germline ends came to 10 bases. CDR1 and CDR2 from the germline V gene are LNHDA and SQIVND (reference sequence). The CDR3 has 13 residues. The CDR3 coding sequence is TGTGCCAGTAGCCGGGGGGCACAAGAGACCCAGTACTTC. Protein sequence: CASSRGAQETQYF.

The chain is built from TRBV28 and TRBJ2-3, with TRBD2 as a possible D gene (6 bases). This CDR3 is built from 17 residues. Trimming removed 0 bases at V and 2 bases at J, with 15 bases between. Germline V gene sequence: CDR1 MDHEN, CDR2 SYDVKM. The CDR3 sequence is CASSLWEGTTPTDTQYF. The CDR3, as DNA: TGTGCCAGCAGTTTATGGGAGGGGACCACCCCCACAGATACGCAGTATTTT.

This chain links TRBV28 with TRBJ2-3; 9 nucleotides align to TRBD1. V lost 6 bases and J lost 1; bases outside the gene matches: 11. This CDR3 region has 17 residues. Germline CDR1 MDHEN, CDR2 SYDVKM. Written as DNA, the CDR3 is TGTGCCAGCAGCCCCAGGGGGACAGGGATTGGCACAGATACGCAGTATTTT. Protein sequence: CASSPRGTGIGTDTQYF. Variable domain in full (rest from reference TRBV28 and TRBJ2-3): DVKVTQSSRYLVKRTGEKVFLECVQDMDHENMFWYRQDPGLGLRLIYFSYDVKMKEKGDIPEGYSVSREKKERFSLILESASTNQTSMYLCASSPRGTGIGTDTQYFGPGTRLTVL.

This clone has a single count. V usage is TRBV29-1 and J usage is TRBJ1-2, with D possibly TRBD1 on 5 matching bases. The CDR3 covers 12 residues. Between the trimmed V and J ends, which lost 7 bases and 4 bases, there was a span of 13 bases. Germline V gives CDR1 SQVTM, CDR2 ANQGSEA. The CDR3 nucleotides are TGCAGCGCTGATTGGGGCAGCTATGGCTACACCTTC. Protein product: CSADWGSYGYTF.

The chain uses TRBV6-5 and TRBJ1-2; D uncertain. V was clipped by 5 bases and J by 3 bases, with 13 bases between them. Germline CDR1 reads MNHEY; CDR2 reads SVGAGI. The CDR3 totals 14 residues. Here the CDR3 reads CASSRGQADYGYTF. DNA for the CDR3: TGTGCCAGCAGTCGGGGTCAGGCTGACTATGGCTACACCTTC.